This T cell receptor beta chain was retrieved from a study of T cells in localized non-small cell lung cancer. This CDR3 is 16 amino acids long. CDR1 is KGHSH and CDR2 is LQKENI in the germline V gene. J gave up 3 bases and V 0 bases, and 3 bases lay outside the gene matches. Assay: immunoSEQ multiplex PCR; the TCRdb copy retains only in-frame clones and omits some. The sample records almost 20,000 clones, 89% being singletons. This receptor was identified in a man aged 40 to 69 with stage I lung adenocarcinoma. The V and J genes are TRBV18 and TRBJ1-4; 8 bases are shared with TRBD1. The specimen was peripheral blood, collected before any cancer treatment. DNA for the CDR3: TGTGCCAGCTCACCACCGAGGGGACAGGCTAATGAAAAACTGTTTTTT. It translates to CASSPPRGQANEKLFF.